This T cell receptor (beta chain) derives from a study of T-cell reconstitution after alpha-beta-depleted transplantation in children. This clonotype was observed a few times. The V gene's germline CDR1 is MNHNS and CDR2 SASEGT. The CDR3 has 15 residues. Trimming pared 6 bases from V and 3 bases from J, leaving 12 bases between. The TCRbeta library was prepared with unique molecular identifiers. TCRdb recomputed calls from the PCR reads with MiXCR, one row per CDR3 protein. This sample has 250,000 to 400,000 distinct CDR3 sequences, with over 20% found just once. The chain is built from TRBV6-1 and TRBJ2-6; D might be TRBD2 (5 bases). The source is a male patient younger than 18 who had a stem cell transplant for acute lymphoblastic leukemia, so the T cells may come from the graft donor. Source: PBMCs, mostly from graft donor cells, taken 180 days after TCRalphabeta/CD19-depleted stem cell transplant. The CDR3 loop reads CASRTREGGANVLTF. The CDR3 DNA is TGTGCCAGCAGGACGAGGGAAGGTGGGGCCAACGTCCTGACTTTC.